Below, 17 T cell receptor beta chains from the same sample are listed, as sequenced in a study of cytomegalovirus exposure and HLA in healthy donors. Primers included in the PCR were 60 Vbeta and 13 Jbeta primers. Assay used: immunoSEQ multiplex PCR; TCRdb lists only in-frame clones, some missing. The profile covers 200,000 or so clones, with roughly nine tenths appearing a single time and about 0.23% taken by the ten largest. What was sequenced was PBMCs. These receptors originate from a girl in the first two years of life in good health and CMV-seronegative.

The chain has TRBV7-3 and TRBJ1-5; no clear D. Germline V gene lookup returns CDR1 SGHTA and CDR2 FQGTGA. V lost 2 bases, J lost 3 bases, and 5 bases lay in between. The length of the CDR3 is 13 residues. The DNA of the CDR3 is TGTGCCAGCAGCTTAGGAGTCAATCAGCCCCAGCATTTT. This encodes CASSLGVNQPQHF. Using reference TRBV7-3 and TRBJ1-5 for the parts outside the CDR3, the full variable domain is GAGVSQTPSNKVTEKGKYVELRCDPISGHTALYWYRQSLGQGPEFLIYFQGTGAADDSGLPNDRFFAVRPEGSVSTLKIQRTERGDSAVYLCASSLGVNQPQHFGDGTRLSIL.

This clone was seen a few times. A junction boundary mismatches the germline segment, possibly from a read error. The genes are TRBV7-9 and TRBJ1-1; a possible D gene is TRBD1 (5 bases). The germline V gene encodes CDR1 SEHNR and CDR2 FQNEAQ (reference sequence). CDR3 length equals 13 residues. CDR3 bases: TGTGCCAGCAACTTAGGGGCAGCAGGGGAAGCTTTCTTT. Translation: CASNLGAAGEAFF.

The chain is built from TRBV12-5 and TRBJ2-1; 10 bases line up with TRBD2. CDR3 length: 16 residues. J was trimmed by 6 bases and V by 2 bases; bases with no gene match: 7. Germline V gene lookup returns CDR1 LGHNT and CDR2 FRNRAP. This chain's CDR3 is CASGLTQSGGGNEQFF. The CDR3 nucleotides are TGTGCTAGTGGTTTGACCCAGAGCGGGGGGGGCAATGAGCAGTTCTTC.

The chain links TRBV9 to TRBJ2-5; TRBD1 might be the D (5 bases). The germline V and J ends were trimmed by 0 bases and 1 base, with 10 bases remaining between them. Germline V gene sequence: CDR1 SGDLS, CDR2 YYNGEE. This CDR3 contains 15 residues. Here the CDR3 DNA reads TGTGCCAGCAGCGTAGGCCAGGGCACCCAAGAGACCCAGTACTTC. It specifies CASSVGQGTQETQYF.

The gene calls are TRBV27 and TRBJ1-2; 11 nucleotides align to TRBD1. Per germline, CDR1 MNHEY and CDR2 SMNVEV (reference sequence). CDR3 length: 15 residues. V was clipped by 3 bases and J by 7 bases; unmatched bases: 7. The CDR3: CASSFTGQGAGGYTF. In nucleotides, the CDR3 is TGTGCCAGCAGTTTCACAGGACAGGGGGCGGGTGGCTACACCTTC.

Regarding this clone: The sample holds other DNA sequences that translate to the same CDR3. J is TRBJ2-7 and V is TRBV6-5; 9 nucleotides agree with TRBD2. V dropped 0 bases and J dropped 1; count of bases not matched to a gene: 1. The CDR3 extends over 15 amino acids. Germline CDR1 is MNHEY and CDR2 is SVGAGI. CDR3 region: CASSYSTSGSYEQYF. The CDR3 DNA sequence: TGTGCCAGCAGTTACTCGACTAGCGGTTCCTACGAGCAGTACTTC.

V and J are TRBV30 and TRBJ2-5; D is unresolved. The DNA end lines up better with TRBJ2-7; the J call may be wrong. From germline, CDR1 is GTSNPN and CDR2 SVGIG (reference sequence). This CDR3 has 16 residues. The CDR3 loop is CAWSLPGSPSSYEQYF. The CDR3 bases are TGTGCCTGGAGTTTACCCGGGTCCCCTAGCTCCTACGAGCAGTACTTC.

Here the CDR3 reads CASSFGLRGTSYEQYF. In DNA, the CDR3 is TGTGCCAGCAGCTTTGGTTTGCGGGGGACCTCCTACGAGCAGTACTTC. V is TRBV7-9 and J is TRBJ2-7, with 7 bases lining up with TRBD2. The J segment lost 0 bases and the V segment lost 3 bases, leaving 8 bases of the junction unmatched. Germline lookup yields CDR1 SEHNR and CDR2 FQNEAQ (reference sequence). The CDR3 is 16 residues long.

The chain recombines TRBV29-1 with TRBJ1-4; 10 bases line up with TRBD1. The V segment lost 6 bases and the J segment 5 bases; nucleotides outside the gene matches: 3. The CDR3 runs 13 residues. Per the germline V gene, CDR1 is SQVTM and CDR2 is ANQGSEA. The CDR3 region is CSVAGQGNEKLFF. CDR3 in DNA: TGCAGCGTGGCGGGACAGGGGAATGAAAAACTGTTTTTT.

CDR3 nucleotide sequence: TGTGCCAGCAGCTTAAGTGGAGAAGGATCTAACTATGGCTACACCTTC. Amino acid sequence: CASSLSGEGSNYGYTF. V is TRBV7-8 and J is TRBJ1-2; no firm D call. Germline V CDR1 and CDR2: SGHVS, FQNEAQ. Trimming shortened V by 2 bases and J by 0 bases, and 13 bases separated the two germline ends. CDR3 length equals 16 residues.

The chain recombines TRBV5-1 with TRBJ2-2, with D maybe TRBD2 (6 bases). The germline gives CDR1 SGHRS, CDR2 YFSETQ. CDR3 length: 17 amino acids. Trimming pared 4 bases from V and 0 bases from J, leaving 16 bases between. DNA of the CDR3: TGCGCCAGCAGCCCGGGACTCCAGTTCGCGAACACCGGGGAGCTGTTTTTT. It specifies CASSPGLQFANTGELFF.

This clone was counted between two and nine times. The genes are TRBV2 and TRBJ1-2, with D possibly TRBD1 on 5 matching bases. The germline CDR1 and CDR2 sequences are SNHLY and FYNNEI. Trimming removed 3 bases at V and 4 bases at J, with 18 bases between. This CDR3 has 16 amino acids. The CDR3 bases are TGTGCCAGCAGTGAGGGTGGGAGGGGCGCAGGCTATGGCTACACCTTC. Protein: CASSEGGRGAGYGYTF.

The chain couples TRBV2 to TRBJ2-3; TRBD2 might be the D (7 bases). This CDR3 comprises 14 residues. The V gene lost 4 bases and the J gene lost 5 bases, with 13 bases spanning the gap. CDR1 is SNHLY, CDR2 FYNNEI, per germline. The DNA for the CDR3 is TGTGCCAGCAGTGTGGGGGGGGCCGGAGATACGCAGTATTTT. This translates into CASSVGGAGDTQYF.

V gene TRBV27 combines with J gene TRBJ2-7; D perhaps matches TRBD2 (6 bases). V was cut by 6 bases and J by 4 bases, with 13 bases left in between. This CDR3 comprises 13 residues. Germline loops: CDR1 MNHEY, CDR2 SMNVEV (reference sequence). The CDR3 sequence is CASSPGLFYEQYF. In DNA, the CDR3 is TGTGCCAGCAGCCCGGGACTCTTTTACGAGCAGTACTTC.

The J gene is TRBJ2-7, the V gene TRBV13, with 9 bases matching TRBD2. The junction had 24 bases not matched to a gene; V was cut back by 1 base and J by 5 bases. The germline CDR1 and CDR2 sequences are PRHDT and FYEKMQ (reference sequence). This CDR3 is 21 amino acids long. The CDR3 here is CASSLASRSVLSGGYGNEQYF. The CDR3 DNA reads as TGTGCCAGCAGCTTAGCGAGCCGATCTGTCCTTAGCGGGGGTTATGGGAACGAGCAGTACTTC. The variable domain in full, completed from reference TRBV13 and TRBJ2-7, reads AAGVIQSPRHLIKEKRETATLKCYPIPRHDTVYWYQQGPGQDPQFLISFYEKMQSDKGSIPDRFSAQQFSDYHSELNMSSLELGDSALYFCASSLASRSVLSGGYGNEQYFGPGTRLTVT.

The gene calls are TRBV6-1 and TRBJ1-4; no clear D. This CDR3 spans 14 amino acids. V gave up 5 bases and J gave up 5 bases, with 12 bases separating them. Germline V CDR1 and CDR2: MNHNS, SASEGT. The CDR3 loop reads CASSIAIHNEKLFF. DNA of the CDR3: TGTGCCAGCAGTATAGCGATTCACAATGAAAAACTGTTTTTT.

This chain uses TRBV5-4 with TRBJ2-2; the match to TRBD1 covers 9 bases. Germline loops: CDR1 SGHNT, CDR2 YYREEE (reference sequence). The CDR3 spans 16 residues. With 2 bases clipped from V and 4 bases from J, the junction kept 6 bases outside the gene matches. This chain's CDR3 is CASSLNRGRATGELFF. DNA for the CDR3: TGTGCCAGCAGCTTAAACAGGGGGCGCGCCACCGGGGAGCTGTTTTTT.